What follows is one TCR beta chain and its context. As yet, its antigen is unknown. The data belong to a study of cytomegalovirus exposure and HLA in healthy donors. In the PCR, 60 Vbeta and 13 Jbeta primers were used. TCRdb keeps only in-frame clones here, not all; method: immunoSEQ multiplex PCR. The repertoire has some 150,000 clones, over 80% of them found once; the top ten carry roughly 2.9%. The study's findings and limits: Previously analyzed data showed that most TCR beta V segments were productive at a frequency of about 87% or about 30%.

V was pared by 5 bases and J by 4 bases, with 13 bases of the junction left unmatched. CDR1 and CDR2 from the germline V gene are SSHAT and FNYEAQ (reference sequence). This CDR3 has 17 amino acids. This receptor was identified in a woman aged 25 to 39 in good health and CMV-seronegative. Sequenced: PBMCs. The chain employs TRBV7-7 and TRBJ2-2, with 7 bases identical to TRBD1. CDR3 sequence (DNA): TGTGCCAGCAGCGCCATTCCGACAGGGACGGGCACCGGGGAGCTGTTTTTT. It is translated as CASSAIPTGTGTGELFF.